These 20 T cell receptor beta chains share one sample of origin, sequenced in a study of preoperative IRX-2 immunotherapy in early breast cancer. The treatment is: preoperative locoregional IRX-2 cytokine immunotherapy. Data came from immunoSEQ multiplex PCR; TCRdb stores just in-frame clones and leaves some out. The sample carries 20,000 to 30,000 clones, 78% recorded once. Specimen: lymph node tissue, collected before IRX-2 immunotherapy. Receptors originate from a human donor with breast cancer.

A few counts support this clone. The CDR3 spells CASSQATGSRSTEAFF. DNA of the CDR3: TGCGCCAGCAGCCAAGCCACAGGCAGTCGGAGCACTGAAGCTTTCTTT. The rearrangement uses TRBV1 and TRBJ1-1; the table's D call, TRBD1, has no DNA check behind it. TRBV1 is shown as a pseudogene. The CDR3 is 16 amino acids.

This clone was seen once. DNA for the CDR3: TGTGCCAGCTCACCGGCTCTCCCGGGACAGAGTAGCAATCAGCCCCAGCATTTT. It yields the protein CASSPALPGQSSNQPQHF. The V and J genes are TRBV18 and TRBJ1-5; 7 bases align to TRBD1. The V gene end was trimmed by 3 bases and the J gene end by 0 bases; junction bases not matched to a gene: 11. Germline values: CDR1 KGHSH, CDR2 LQKENI. The CDR3 is 18 amino acids.

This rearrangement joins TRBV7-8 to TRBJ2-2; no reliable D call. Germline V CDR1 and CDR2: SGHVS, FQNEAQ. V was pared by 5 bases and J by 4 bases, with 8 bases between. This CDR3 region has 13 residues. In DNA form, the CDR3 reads TGTGCCAGCAGCCCCAACCCCACCGGGGAGCTGTTTTTT. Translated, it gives CASSPNPTGELFF.

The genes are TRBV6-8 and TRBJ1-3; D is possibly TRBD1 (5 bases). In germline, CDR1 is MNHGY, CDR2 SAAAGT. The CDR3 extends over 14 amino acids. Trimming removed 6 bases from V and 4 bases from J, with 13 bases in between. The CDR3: CASSPGTGGNTIYF. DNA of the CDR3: TGTGCCAGCAGCCCTGGGACTGGCGGAAACACCATATATTTT.

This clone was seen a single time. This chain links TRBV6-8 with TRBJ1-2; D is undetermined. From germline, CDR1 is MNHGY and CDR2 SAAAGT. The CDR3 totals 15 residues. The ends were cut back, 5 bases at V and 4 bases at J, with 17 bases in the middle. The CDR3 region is CASSRSGRLAYGYTF. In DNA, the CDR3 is TGTGCCAGCAGTCGGTCCGGGAGGTTGGCCTATGGCTACACCTTC.

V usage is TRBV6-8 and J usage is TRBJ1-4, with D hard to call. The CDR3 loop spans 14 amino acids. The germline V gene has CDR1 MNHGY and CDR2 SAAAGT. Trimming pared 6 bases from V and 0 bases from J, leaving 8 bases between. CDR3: CASSPRATNEKLFF. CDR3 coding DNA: TGTGCCAGCAGCCCGAGGGCAACTAATGAAAAACTGTTTTTT.

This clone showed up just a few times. CDR3 DNA: TGTGCCAGCAGCTTCCCCGGGGGGGGTTCAGGAAACACCATATATTTT. Translated: CASSFPGGGSGNTIYF. This chain joins TRBV11-3 and TRBJ1-3, with D tentatively TRBD1 (5 bases). Trimming took off 3 bases at V and 4 bases at J, with 16 bases between the two ends. Germline assignment: CDR1 SGHNT and CDR2 YENEEA. The CDR3 sequence is 16 residues long.

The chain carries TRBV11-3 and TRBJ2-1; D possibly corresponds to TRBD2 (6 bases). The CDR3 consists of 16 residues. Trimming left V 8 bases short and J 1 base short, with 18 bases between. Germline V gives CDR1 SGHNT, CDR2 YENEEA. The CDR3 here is CASFWTGVESYNEQFF. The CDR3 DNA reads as TGTGCCAGCTTCTGGACGGGGGTAGAATCCTACAATGAGCAGTTCTTC.

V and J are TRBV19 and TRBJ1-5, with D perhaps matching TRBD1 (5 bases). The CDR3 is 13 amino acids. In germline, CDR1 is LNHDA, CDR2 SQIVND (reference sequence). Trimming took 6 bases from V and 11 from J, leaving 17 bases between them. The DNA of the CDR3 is TGTGCCAGTAGGGGGCAGGGATCCTATACCCAGCATTTT. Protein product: CASRGQGSYTQHF.

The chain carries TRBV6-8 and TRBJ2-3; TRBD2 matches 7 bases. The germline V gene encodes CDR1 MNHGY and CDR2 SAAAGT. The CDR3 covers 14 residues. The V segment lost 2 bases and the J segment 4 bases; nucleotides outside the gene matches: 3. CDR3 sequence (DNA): TGTGCCAGCAGTTACGGGAGGGGCGCAGATACGCAGTATTTT. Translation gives CASSYGRGADTQYF.

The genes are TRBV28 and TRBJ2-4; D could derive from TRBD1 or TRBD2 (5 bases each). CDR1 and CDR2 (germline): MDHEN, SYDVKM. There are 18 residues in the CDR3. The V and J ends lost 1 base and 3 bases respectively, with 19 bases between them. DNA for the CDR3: TGTGCCAGCAGTTTATTTGGGGGTGAGCGATCAAGCAAAAACATTCAGTACTTC. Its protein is CASSLFGGERSSKNIQYF.

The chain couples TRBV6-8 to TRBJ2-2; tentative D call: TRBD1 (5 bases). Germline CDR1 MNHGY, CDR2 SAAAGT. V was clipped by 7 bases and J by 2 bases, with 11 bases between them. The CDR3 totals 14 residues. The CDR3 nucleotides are TGTGCCAGCATTACCAGGGTAAACACCGGGGAGCTGTTTTTT. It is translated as CASITRVNTGELFF.

The CDR3 loop is CASRVSGVQETQYF. The CDR3 DNA reads as TGCGCCAGCAGGGTTAGCGGGGTACAAGAGACCCAGTACTTC. The rearrangement links TRBV5-1 to TRBJ2-5; 8 positions agree with TRBD2. The CDR3 length is 14 residues. Germline assignment: CDR1 SGHRS and CDR2 YFSETQ. V shed 5 bases, J shed 2 bases, and the junction held 5 bases outside the gene matches.

CDR3 coding DNA: TGTGCCAGCAGTTATTCCGGGGGCGTTATAGCCGGGGAGCTGTTTTTT. As protein: CASSYSGGVIAGELFF. J is TRBJ2-2 and V is TRBV6-8; the D call may be TRBD1 or TRBD2 (6 bases each). V was pared by 3 bases and J by 6 bases, with 17 bases between. Germline V gene lookup returns CDR1 MNHGY and CDR2 SAAAGT. The CDR3 has 16 residues.

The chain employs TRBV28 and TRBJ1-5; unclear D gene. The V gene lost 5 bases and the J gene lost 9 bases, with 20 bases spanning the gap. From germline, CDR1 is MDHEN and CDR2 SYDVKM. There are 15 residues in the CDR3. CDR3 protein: CASSIRAGFVGPQHF. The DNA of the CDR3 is TGTGCCAGCAGTATTAGGGCCGGATTCGTGGGGCCCCAGCATTTT.

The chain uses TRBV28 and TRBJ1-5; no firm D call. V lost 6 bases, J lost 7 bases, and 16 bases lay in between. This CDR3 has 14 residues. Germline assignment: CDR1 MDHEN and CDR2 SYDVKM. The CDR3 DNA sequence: TGTGCCAGCAGGGCCTGGGAGGGTAAGCAGCCCCAGCATTTT. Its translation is CASRAWEGKQPQHF.

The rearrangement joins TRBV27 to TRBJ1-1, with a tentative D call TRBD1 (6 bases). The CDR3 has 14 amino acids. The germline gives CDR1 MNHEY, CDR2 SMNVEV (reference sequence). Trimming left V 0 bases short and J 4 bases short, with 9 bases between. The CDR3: CASSLSRGPTEAFF. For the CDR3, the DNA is TGTGCCAGCAGTTTATCACGGGGGCCCACTGAAGCTTTCTTT.

CDR3 nucleotide sequence: TGTGCCAGCAGTGAAGTCGGGGCGGAGAGCACTGAAGCTTTCTTT. It yields the protein CASSEVGAESTEAFF. The V gene is TRBV6-7, the J gene TRBJ1-1; a weak D match, TRBD1 (5 bases). TRBV6-7 is known as an ORF, though its function is uncertain. Trimming removed 5 bases at V and 4 bases at J, with 17 bases between. The CDR3 sequence is 15 residues long.

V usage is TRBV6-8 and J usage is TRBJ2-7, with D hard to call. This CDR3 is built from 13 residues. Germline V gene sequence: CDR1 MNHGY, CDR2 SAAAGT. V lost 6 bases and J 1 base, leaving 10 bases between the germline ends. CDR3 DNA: TGTGCCAGCAGAATAGGGAAGTCCTACGAGCAGTACTTC. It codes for CASRIGKSYEQYF.

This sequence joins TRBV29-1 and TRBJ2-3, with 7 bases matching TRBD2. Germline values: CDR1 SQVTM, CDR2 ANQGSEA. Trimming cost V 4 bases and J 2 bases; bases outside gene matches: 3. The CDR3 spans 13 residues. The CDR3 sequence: CSVGTRITDTQYF. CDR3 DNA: TGCAGCGTTGGGACTAGGATCACAGATACGCAGTATTTT.